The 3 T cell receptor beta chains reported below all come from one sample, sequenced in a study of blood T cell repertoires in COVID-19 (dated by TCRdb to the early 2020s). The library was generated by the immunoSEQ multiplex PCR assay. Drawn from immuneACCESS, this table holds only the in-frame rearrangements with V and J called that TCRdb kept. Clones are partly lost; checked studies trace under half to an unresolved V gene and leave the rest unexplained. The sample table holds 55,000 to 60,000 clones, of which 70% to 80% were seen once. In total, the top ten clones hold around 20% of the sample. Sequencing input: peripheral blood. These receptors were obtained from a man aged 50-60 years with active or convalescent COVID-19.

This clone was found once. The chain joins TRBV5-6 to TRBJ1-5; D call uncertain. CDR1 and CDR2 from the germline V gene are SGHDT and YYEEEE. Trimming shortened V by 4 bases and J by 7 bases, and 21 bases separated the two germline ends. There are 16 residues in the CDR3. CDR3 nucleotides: TGTGCCAGCAGCGATTGGCGGGCGCCTACCCCCCAGCCCCAGCATTTT. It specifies CASSDWRAPTPQPQHF.

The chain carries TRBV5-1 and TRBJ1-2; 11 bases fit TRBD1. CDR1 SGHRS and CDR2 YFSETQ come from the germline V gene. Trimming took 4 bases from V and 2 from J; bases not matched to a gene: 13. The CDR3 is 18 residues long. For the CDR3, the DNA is TGCGCCAGCAGCCCGGATGGGACAGGGGGATCATACAACTATGGCTACACCTTC. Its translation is CASSPDGTGGSYNYGYTF.

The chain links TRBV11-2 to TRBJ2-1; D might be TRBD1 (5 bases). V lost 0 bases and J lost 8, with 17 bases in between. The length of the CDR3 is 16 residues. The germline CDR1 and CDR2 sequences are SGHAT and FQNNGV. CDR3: CASSLEGRAHVDEQFF. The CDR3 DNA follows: TGTGCCAGCAGCTTAGAGGGCAGGGCCCACGTTGATGAGCAGTTCTTC.